This T cell receptor (beta chain) was recovered during a study of T cell responses to AZD1222 COVID-19 vaccine. Findings and caveats of the study: Clonal diversity may have been underestimated in mostly white British donors. AZD1222 recipients seropositive at baseline numbered only six or seven. It was only after the peak T cell response that any repertoires were sampled. Spike-specific TCR breadth and depth grew following two AZD1222 doses.

Some clones are missing from TCRdb's copy, which holds only in-frame ones; the method was immunoSEQ multiplex PCR. The repertoire has 80,000 to 100,000 clones, around nine tenths of them found once; the top ten carry roughly 2.8%. Worth noting for this clone: What it binds is unknown.

V shed 5 bases and J 4 bases; nucleotides not matched to a gene: 4. Per the germline V gene, CDR1 is SGHAT and CDR2 is FQNNGV. This CDR3 comprises 13 residues. The V gene is TRBV11-2, the J gene TRBJ1-2, with TRBD1 identical over 7 bases. The TCR was taken from an adult in good health. The sequenced sample was peripheral blood, obtained on day 0 of MenACWY control vaccination. The CDR3 region has the DNA TGTGCCAGCAGCGGCAGGGGGTTCTATGGCTACACCTTC. Its protein product is CASSGRGFYGYTF.